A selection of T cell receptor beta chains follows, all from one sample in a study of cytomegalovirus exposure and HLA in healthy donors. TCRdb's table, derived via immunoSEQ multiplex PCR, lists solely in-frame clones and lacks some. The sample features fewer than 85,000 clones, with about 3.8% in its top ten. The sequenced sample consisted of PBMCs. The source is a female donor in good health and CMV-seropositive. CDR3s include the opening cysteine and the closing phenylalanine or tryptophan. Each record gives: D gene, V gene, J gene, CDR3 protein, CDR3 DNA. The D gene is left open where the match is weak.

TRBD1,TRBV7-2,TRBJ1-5,CASSAQDRVRNQPQHF,TGTGCCAGCAGCGCGCAGGACAGGGTAAGAAATCAGCCCCAGCATTTT
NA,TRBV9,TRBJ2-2,CASSPPGGELFF,TGTGCCAGCAGCCCGCCGGGCGGGGAGCTGTTTTTT
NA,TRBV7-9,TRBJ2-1,CASSFWGPYNEQFF,TGTGCCAGCAGCTTCTGGGGCCCCTACAATGAGCAGTTCTTC
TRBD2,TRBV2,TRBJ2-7,CASSARLAGGPEQYF,TGTGCCAGCAGTGCACGACTAGCGGGGGGCCCCGAGCAGTACTTC
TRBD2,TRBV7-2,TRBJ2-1,CASSLERGTSGRWQFF,TGTGCCAGCAGCTTAGAGAGGGGGACTAGCGGGAGGTGGCAGTTCTTC
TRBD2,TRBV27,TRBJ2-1,CASSARLAGSYNEQFF,TGTGCCAGCAGTGCCAGACTAGCGGGGTCCTACAATGAGCAGTTCTTC
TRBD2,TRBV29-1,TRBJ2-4,CSVEFGGGKNIQYF,TGCAGCGTTGAATTTGGGGGGGGCAAAAACATTCAGTACTTC
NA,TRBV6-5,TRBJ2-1,CASSYSEAPNEQFF,TGTGCCAGCAGTTACTCGGAGGCACCCAATGAGCAGTTCTTC
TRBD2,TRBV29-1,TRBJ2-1,CSVSGGRGVEQFF,TGCAGCGTTTCCGGCGGGAGGGGTGTTGAGCAGTTCTTC
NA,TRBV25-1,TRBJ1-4,CASRDSRTRNEKLFF,TGTGCCAGCCGGGACTCCAGAACCCGTAATGAAAAACTGTTTTTT
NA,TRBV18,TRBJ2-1,CASSPSEGHEQFF,TGTGCCAGCTCACCAAGCGAAGGTCATGAGCAGTTCTTC